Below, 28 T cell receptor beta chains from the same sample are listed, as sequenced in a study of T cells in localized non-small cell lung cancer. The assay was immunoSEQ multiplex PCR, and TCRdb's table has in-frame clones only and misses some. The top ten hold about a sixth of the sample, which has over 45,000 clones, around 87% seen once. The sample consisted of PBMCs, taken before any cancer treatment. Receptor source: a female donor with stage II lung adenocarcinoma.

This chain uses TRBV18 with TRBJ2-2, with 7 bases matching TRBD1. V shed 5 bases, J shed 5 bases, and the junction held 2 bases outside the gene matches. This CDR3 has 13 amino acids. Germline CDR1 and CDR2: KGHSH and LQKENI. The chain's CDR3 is CASSEQGTGELFF. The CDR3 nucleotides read TGTGCCAGCTCAGAACAGGGGACCGGGGAGCTGTTTTTT. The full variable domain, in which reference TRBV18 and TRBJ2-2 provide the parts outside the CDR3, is NAGVMQNPRHLVRRRGQEARLRCSPMKGHSHVYWYRQLPEEGLKFMVYLQKENIIDESGMPKERFSAEFPKEGPSILRIQQVVRGDSAAYFCASSEQGTGELFFGEGSRLTVL.

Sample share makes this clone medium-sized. CDR3 residues: CASSHSRASRNEKLFF. CDR3 nucleotides: TGTGCCAGCAGCCATTCCAGGGCGAGCCGTAATGAAAAACTGTTTTTT. The chain carries TRBV16 and TRBJ1-4; tentatively, D is TRBD1 (5 bases). The CDR3 covers 16 residues. The germline V gene has CDR1 KGHSY and CDR2 FQNENV. The V end was cut by 3 bases, the J end by 4 bases, with 15 bases between.

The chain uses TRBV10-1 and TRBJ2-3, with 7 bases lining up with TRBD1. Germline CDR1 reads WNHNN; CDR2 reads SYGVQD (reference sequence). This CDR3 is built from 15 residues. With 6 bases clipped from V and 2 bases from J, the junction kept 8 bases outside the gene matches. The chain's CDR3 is CASRNTGDPTDTQYF. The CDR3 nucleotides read TGCGCCAGCAGGAACACAGGGGACCCCACAGATACGCAGTATTTT.

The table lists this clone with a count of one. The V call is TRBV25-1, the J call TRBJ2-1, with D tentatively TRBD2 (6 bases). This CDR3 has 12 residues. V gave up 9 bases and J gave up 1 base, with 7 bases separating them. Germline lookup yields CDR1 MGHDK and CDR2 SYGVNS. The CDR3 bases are TGTGCCAGTGGGACTTCCTACAATGAGCAGTTCTTC. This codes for CASGTSYNEQFF.

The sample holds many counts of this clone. CDR3 protein: CASSELAGGNEQFF. CDR3 bases: TGTGCCAGCAGTGAACTAGCGGGGGGGAATGAGCAGTTCTTC. The V call is TRBV6-1, the J call TRBJ2-1, with 12 bases matching TRBD2. Germline V gives CDR1 MNHNS, CDR2 SASEGT. V lost 2 bases and J lost 7; bases outside the gene matches: 0. This CDR3 region has 14 residues.

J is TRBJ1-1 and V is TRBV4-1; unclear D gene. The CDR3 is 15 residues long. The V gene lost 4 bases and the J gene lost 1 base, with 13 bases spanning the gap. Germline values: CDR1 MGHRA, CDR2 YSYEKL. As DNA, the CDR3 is TGCGCCAGCAGCCGGATGGACCCCCAGAACACTGAAGCTTTCTTT. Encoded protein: CASSRMDPQNTEAFF.

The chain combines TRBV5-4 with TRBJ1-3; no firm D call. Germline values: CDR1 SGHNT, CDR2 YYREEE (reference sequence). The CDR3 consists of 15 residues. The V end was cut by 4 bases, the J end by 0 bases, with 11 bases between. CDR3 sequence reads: CASSKDPSSGNTIYF. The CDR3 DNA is TGTGCCAGCAGCAAGGACCCGAGCTCTGGAAACACCATATATTTT.

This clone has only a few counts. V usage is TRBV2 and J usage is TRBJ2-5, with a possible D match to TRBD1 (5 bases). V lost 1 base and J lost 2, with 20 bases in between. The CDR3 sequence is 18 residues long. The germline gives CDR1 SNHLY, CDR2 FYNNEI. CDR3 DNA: TGTGCCAGCAGTGAAGTGGCAGGCAGGGTCCCCCTTCAAGAGACCCAGTACTTC. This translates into CASSEVAGRVPLQETQYF.

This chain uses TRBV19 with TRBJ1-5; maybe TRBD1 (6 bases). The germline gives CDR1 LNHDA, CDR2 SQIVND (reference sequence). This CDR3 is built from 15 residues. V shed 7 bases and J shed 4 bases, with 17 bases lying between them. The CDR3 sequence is CASTSPKTGNQPQHF. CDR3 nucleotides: TGTGCCAGTACCTCCCCCAAGACAGGTAATCAGCCCCAGCATTTT.

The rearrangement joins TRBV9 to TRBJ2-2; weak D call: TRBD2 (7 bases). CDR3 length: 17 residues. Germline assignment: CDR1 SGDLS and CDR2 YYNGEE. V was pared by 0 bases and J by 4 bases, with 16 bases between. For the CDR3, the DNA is TGTGCCAGCAGCGTAGCTGTCGCGGGGGCGGGCACCGGGGAGCTGTTTTTT. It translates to CASSVAVAGAGTGELFF. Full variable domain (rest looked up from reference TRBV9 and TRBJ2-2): DSGVTQTPKHLITATGQRVTLRCSPRSGDLSVYWYQQSLDQGLQFLIQYYNGEERAKGNILERFSAQQFPDLHSELNLSSLELGDSALYFCASSVAVAGAGTGELFFGEGSRLTVL.

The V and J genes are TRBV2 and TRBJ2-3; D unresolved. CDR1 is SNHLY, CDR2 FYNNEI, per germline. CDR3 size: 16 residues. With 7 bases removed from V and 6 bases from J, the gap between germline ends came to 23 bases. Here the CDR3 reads CASTRLGTAIVDTQYF. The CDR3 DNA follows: TGTGCCAGCACTAGACTTGGAACAGCCATTGTGGATACGCAGTATTTT.

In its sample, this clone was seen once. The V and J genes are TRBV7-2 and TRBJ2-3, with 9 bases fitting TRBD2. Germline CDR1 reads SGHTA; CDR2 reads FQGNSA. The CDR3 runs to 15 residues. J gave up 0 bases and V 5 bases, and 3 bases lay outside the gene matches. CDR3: CASSPSGTSTDTQYF. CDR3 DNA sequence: TGTGCCAGCAGCCCTAGCGGGACTAGCACAGATACGCAGTATTTT. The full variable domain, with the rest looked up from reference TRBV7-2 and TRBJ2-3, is GAGVSQSPSNKVTEKGKDVELRCDPISGHTALYWYRQSLGQGLEFLIYFQGNSAPDKSGLPSDRFSAERTGGSVSTLTIQRTQQEDSAVYLCASSPSGTSTDTQYFGPGTRLTVL.

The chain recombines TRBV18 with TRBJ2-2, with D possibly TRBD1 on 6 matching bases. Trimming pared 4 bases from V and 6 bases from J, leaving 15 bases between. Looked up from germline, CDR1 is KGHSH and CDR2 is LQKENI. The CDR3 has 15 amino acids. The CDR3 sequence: CASSRGQFGAGELFF. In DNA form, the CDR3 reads TGTGCCAGCTCACGGGGACAATTCGGGGCCGGGGAGCTGTTTTTT.

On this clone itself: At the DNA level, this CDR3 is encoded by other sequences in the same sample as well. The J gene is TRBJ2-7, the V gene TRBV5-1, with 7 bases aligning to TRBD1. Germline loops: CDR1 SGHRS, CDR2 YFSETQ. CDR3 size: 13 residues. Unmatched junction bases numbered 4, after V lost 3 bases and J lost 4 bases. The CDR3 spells CASSSGQKYEQYF. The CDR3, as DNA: TGCGCCAGCAGCTCGGGACAGAAATACGAGCAGTACTTC.

CDR3 sequence: CASSGGVLGNEQYF. CDR3 bases: TGTGCCAGCAGCGGGGGGGTCTTAGGCAACGAGCAGTACTTC. This chain links TRBV9 with TRBJ2-7; D is possibly TRBD2 (6 bases). CDR1 is SGDLS, CDR2 YYNGEE, per germline. The V gene lost 3 bases and the J gene lost 5 bases, with 15 bases spanning the gap. The CDR3 runs 14 residues.

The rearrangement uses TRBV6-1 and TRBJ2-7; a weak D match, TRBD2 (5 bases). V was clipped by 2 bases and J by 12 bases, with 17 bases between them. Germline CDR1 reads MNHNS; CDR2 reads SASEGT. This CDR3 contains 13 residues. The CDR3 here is CASSESGLTDVYF. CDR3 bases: TGTGCCAGCAGTGAAAGCGGCCTGACGGATGTGTACTTC.

The CDR3 DNA follows: TGTGCCAGCAGCTTGGACCCAGGGTCTGGTACTGAAGCTTTCTTT. Its translation is CASSLDPGSGTEAFF. This sequence joins TRBV5-4 and TRBJ1-1; possible D gene TRBD1, 5 bases. Germline values: CDR1 SGHNT, CDR2 YYREEE (reference sequence). CDR3 size: 15 residues. The V end was cut by 0 bases, the J end by 5 bases, with 14 bases between.

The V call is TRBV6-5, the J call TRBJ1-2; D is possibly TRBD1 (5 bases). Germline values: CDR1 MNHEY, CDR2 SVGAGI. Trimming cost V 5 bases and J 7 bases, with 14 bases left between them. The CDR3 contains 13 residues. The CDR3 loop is CASSIQGVGGYTF. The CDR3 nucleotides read TGTGCCAGCAGTATCCAGGGAGTGGGTGGCTACACCTTC.

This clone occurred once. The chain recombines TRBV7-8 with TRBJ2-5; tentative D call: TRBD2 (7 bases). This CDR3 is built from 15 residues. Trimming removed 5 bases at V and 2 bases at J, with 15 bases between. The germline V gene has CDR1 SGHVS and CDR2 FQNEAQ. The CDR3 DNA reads TGTGCCAGCAGCACGCGGGGGCGCGGACAAGAGACCCAGTACTTC. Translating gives CASSTRGRGQETQYF.

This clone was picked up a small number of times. CDR3 sequence (DNA): TGTGCCAGCAGCTTGGTGCCGACAGGGGGCTCCTACGAGCAGTACTTC. Its translation: CASSLVPTGGSYEQYF. The genes are TRBV5-4 and TRBJ2-7; 9 bases line up with TRBD1. This CDR3 region has 16 residues. Germline trimming cut 0 bases from V and 0 bases from J; bases unmatched to any gene: 4. Germline V CDR1 and CDR2: SGHNT, YYREEE (reference sequence).

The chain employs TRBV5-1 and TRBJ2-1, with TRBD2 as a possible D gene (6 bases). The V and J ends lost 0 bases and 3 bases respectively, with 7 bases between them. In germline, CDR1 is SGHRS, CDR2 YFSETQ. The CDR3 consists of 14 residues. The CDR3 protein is CASSLGGVYNEQFF. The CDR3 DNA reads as TGCGCCAGCAGCTTGGGCGGGGTCTACAATGAGCAGTTCTTC.

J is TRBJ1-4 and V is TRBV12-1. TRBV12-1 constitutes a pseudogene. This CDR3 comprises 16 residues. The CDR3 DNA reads TGTGCCAGCAGCCCAGGGAGGAGGGCAACTAATGAAAAACTGTTTTTT. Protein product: CASSPGRRATNEKLFF.

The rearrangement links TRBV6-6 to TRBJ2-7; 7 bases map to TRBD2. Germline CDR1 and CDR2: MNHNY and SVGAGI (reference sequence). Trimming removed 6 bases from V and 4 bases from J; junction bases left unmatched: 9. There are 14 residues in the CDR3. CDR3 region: CASSPGLSPYEQYF. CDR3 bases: TGTGCCAGCAGCCCGGGACTAAGCCCTTACGAGCAGTACTTC.

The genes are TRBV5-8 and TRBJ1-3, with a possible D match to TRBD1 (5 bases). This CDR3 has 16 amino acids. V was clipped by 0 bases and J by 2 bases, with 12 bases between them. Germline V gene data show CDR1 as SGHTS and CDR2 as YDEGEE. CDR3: CASSLVVRAAGNTIYF. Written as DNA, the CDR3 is TGTGCCAGCAGCTTGGTGGTCAGGGCGGCTGGAAACACCATATATTTT.

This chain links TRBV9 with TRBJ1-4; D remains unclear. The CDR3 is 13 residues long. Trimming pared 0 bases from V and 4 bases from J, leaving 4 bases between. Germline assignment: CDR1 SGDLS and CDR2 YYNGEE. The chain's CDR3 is CASSVGNNEKLFF. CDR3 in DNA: TGTGCCAGCAGCGTAGGCAATAATGAAAAACTGTTTTTT.

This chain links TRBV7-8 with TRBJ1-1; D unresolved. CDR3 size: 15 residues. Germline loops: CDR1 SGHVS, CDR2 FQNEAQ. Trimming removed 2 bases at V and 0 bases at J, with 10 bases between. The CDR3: CASSLLPLMNTEAFF. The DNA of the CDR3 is TGTGCCAGCAGCTTATTACCTCTCATGAACACTGAAGCTTTCTTT.

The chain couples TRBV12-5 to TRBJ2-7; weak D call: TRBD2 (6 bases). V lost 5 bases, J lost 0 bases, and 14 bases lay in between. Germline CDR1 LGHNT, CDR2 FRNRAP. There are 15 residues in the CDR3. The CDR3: CASGPPSGYSYEQYF. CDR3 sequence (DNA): TGTGCTAGTGGTCCCCCCAGCGGGTACTCCTACGAGCAGTACTTC.

The DNA of the CDR3 is TGTGCCAGTAGTATAGGGCAAGAGACCCAGTACTTC. Translation: CASSIGQETQYF. The rearrangement links TRBV19 to TRBJ2-5; D is undetermined. The CDR3 length is 12 residues. The V gene lost 1 base and the J gene lost 2 bases, with 2 bases spanning the gap. The germline CDR1 and CDR2 sequences are LNHDA and SQIVND (reference sequence).